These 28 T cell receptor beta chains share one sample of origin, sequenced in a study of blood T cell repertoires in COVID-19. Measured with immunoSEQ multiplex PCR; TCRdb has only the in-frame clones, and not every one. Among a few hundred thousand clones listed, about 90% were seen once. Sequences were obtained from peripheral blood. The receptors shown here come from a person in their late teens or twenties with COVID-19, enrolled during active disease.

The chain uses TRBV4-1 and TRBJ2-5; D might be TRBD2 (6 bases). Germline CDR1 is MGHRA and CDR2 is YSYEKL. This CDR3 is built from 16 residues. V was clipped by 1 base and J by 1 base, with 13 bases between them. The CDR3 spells CASSQVGTGGQETQYF. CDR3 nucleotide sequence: TGCGCCAGCAGCCAAGTAGGGACCGGGGGCCAAGAGACCCAGTACTTC.

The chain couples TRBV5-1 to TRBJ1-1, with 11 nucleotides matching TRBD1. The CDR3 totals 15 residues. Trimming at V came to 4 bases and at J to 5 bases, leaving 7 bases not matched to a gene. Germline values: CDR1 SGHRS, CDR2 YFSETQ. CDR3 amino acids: CASSPGQGARTEAFF. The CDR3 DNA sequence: TGCGCCAGCAGCCCAGGACAGGGGGCGCGTACTGAAGCTTTCTTT.

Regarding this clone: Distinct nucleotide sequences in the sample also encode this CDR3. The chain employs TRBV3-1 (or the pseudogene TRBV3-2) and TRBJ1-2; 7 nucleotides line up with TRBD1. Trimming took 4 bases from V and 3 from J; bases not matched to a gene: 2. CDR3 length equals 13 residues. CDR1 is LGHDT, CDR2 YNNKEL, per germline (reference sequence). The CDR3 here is CASSRGTDYGYTF. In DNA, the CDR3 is TGTGCCAGCAGCCGAGGGACAGACTATGGCTACACCTTC.

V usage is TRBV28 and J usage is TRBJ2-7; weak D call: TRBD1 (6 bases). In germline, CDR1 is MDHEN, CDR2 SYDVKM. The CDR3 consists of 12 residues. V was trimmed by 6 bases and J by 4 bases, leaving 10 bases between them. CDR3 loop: CASSPRGYEQYF. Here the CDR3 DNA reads TGTGCCAGCAGCCCTAGGGGGTACGAGCAGTACTTC.

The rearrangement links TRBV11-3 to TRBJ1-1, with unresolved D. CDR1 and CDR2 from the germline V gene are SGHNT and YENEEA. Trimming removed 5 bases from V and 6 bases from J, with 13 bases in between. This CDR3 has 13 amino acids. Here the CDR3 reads CASSPAEAAEAFF. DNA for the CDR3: TGTGCCAGCAGCCCCGCGGAGGCGGCTGAAGCTTTCTTT.

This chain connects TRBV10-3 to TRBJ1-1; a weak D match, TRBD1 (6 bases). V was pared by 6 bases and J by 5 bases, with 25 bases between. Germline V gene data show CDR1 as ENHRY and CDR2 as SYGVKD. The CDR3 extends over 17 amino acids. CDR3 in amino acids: CAISSGVPGAWKTEAFF. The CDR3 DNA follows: TGTGCCATCAGCTCTGGGGTTCCAGGGGCGTGGAAAACTGAAGCTTTCTTT.

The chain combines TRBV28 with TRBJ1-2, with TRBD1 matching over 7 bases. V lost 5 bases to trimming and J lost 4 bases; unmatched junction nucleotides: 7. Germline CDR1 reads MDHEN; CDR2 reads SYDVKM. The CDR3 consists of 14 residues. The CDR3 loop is CASSLGTAVYGYTF. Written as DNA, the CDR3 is TGTGCCAGCAGTCTGGGGACAGCTGTCTATGGCTACACCTTC.

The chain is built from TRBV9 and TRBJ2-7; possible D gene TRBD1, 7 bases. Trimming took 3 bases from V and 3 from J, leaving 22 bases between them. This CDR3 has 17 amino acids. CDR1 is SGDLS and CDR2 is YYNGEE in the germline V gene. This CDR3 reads CASSGARGGSGGYEQYF. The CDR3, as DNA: TGTGCCAGCAGCGGAGCTCGGGGAGGTTCAGGGGGCTACGAGCAGTACTTC.

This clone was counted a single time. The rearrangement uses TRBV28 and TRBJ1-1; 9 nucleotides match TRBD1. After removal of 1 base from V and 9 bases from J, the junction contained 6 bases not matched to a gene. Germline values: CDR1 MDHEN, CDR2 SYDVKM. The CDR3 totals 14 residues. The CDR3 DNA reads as TGTGCCAGCAGTTTATCGTGGGACAGGGCTAAAGCTTTCTTT. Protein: CASSLSWDRAKAFF.

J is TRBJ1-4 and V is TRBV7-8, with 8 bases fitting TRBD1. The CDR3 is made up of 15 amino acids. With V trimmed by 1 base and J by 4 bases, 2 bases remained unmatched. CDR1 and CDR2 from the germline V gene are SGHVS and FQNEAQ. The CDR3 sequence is CASSLGTGYNEKLFF. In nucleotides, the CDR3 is TGTGCCAGCAGCTTAGGGACAGGGTATAATGAAAAACTGTTTTTT.

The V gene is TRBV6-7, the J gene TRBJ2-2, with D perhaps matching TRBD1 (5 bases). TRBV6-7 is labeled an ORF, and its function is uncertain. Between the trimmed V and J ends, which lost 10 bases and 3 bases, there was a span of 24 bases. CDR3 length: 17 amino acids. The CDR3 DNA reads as TGTGCCAAACACCTATTCGACAGCTACAGAGACACCGGGGAGCTGTTTTTT. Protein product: CAKHLFDSYRDTGELFF.

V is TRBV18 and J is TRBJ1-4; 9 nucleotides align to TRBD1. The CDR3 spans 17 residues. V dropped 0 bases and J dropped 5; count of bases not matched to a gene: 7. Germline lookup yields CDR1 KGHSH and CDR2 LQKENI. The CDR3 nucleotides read TGTGCCAGCTCACCACCCTATACCGGGACAGGGAATGAAAAACTGTTTTTT. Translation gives CASSPPYTGTGNEKLFF. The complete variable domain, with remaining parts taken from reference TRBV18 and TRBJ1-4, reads NAGVMQNPRHLVRRRGQEARLRCSPMKGHSHVYWYRQLPEEGLKFMVYLQKENIIDESGMPKERFSAEFPKEGPSILRIQQVVRGDSAAYFCASSPPYTGTGNEKLFFGSGTQLSVL.

CDR3 DNA: TGTGCCAGCAGCCCCACCTTAGGGACAGCCATGAACACTGAAGCTTTCTTT. Amino acids: CASSPTLGTAMNTEAFF. The chain is built from TRBV14 and TRBJ1-1, with 7 bases that match TRBD1. V shed 4 bases, J shed 0 bases, and the junction held 11 bases outside the gene matches. Germline loops: CDR1 SGHDN, CDR2 FVKESK. The CDR3 extends over 17 amino acids.

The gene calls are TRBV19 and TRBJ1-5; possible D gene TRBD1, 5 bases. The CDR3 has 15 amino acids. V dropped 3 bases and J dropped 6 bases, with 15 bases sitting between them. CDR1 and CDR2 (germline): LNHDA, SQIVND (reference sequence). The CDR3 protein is CASSILSGMGQPQHF. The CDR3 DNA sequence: TGTGCCAGTAGTATTCTCTCAGGGATGGGTCAGCCCCAGCATTTT.

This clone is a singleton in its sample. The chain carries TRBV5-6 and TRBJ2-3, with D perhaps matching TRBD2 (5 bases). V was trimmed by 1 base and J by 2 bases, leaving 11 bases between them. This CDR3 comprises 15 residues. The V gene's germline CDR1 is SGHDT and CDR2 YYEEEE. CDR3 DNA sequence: TGTGCCAGCAGCTTGAGACTGACTAACACAGATACGCAGTATTTT. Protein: CASSLRLTNTDTQYF.

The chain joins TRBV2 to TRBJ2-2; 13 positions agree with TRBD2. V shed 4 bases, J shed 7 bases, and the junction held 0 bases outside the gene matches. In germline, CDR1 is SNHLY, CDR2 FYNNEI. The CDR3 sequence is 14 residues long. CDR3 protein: CASSGTSGSGELFF. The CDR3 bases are TGTGCCAGCAGTGGGACTAGCGGGAGCGGGGAGCTGTTTTTT.

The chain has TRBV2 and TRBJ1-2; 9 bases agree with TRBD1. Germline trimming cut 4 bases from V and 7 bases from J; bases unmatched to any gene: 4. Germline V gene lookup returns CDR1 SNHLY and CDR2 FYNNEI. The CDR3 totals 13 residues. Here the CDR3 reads CASSGWTGVGYTF. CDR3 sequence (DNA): TGTGCCAGCAGTGGTTGGACAGGGGTTGGCTACACCTTC.

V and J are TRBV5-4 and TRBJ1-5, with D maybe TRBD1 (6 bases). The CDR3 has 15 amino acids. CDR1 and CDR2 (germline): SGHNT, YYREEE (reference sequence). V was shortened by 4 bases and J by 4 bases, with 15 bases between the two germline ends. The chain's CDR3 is CASSVGPGENQPQHF. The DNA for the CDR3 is TGTGCCAGCAGCGTGGGGCCAGGGGAGAATCAGCCCCAGCATTTT.

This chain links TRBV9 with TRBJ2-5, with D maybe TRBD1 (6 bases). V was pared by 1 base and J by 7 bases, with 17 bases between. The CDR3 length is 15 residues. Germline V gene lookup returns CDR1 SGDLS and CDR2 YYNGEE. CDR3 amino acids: CASSVTDSLLGTQYF. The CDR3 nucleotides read TGTGCCAGCAGCGTAACGGACAGCCTACTTGGGACCCAGTACTTC. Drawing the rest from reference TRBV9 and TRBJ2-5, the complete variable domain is DSGVTQTPKHLITATGQRVTLRCSPRSGDLSVYWYQQSLDQGLQFLIQYYNGEERAKGNILERFSAQQFPDLHSELNLSSLELGDSALYFCASSVTDSLLGTQYFGPGTRLLVL.

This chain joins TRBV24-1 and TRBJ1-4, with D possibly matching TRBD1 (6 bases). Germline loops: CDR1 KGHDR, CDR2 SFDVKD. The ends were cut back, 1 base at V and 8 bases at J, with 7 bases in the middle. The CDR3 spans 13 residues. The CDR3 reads CATSDFRGEKLFF. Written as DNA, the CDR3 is TGTGCCACCAGTGATTTCAGGGGAGAAAAACTGTTTTTT.

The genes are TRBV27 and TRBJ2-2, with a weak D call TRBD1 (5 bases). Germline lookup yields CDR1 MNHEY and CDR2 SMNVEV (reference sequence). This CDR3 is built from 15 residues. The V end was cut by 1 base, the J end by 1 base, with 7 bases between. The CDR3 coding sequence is TGTGCCAGCAGTTTATGGGGCTTGAACACCGGGGAGCTGTTTTTT. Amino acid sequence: CASSLWGLNTGELFF.

The CDR3 DNA reads as TGTGCCAGCAGTTTTGGCAGACAAGAGACCCAGTACTTC. This translates into CASSFGRQETQYF. The J gene is TRBJ2-5, the V gene TRBV12-3 or TRBV12-4; D gene uncertain. V lost 3 bases to trimming and J lost 2 bases, with 7 bases between them. The CDR3 runs 13 residues.

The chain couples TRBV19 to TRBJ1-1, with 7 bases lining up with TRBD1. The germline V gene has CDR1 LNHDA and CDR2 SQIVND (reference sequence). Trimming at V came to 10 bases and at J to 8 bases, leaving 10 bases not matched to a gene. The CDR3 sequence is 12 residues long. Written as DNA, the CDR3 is TGTGCCACCGAAGACAGGGTAGGGGAAGCTTTCTTT. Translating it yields CATEDRVGEAFF.

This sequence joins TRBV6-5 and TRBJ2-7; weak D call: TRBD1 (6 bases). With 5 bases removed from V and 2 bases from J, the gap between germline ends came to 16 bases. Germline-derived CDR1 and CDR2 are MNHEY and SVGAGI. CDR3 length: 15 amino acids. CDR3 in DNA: TGTGCCAGCAGTAAAACAGGGACCCTCACCTACGAGCAGTACTTC. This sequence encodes CASSKTGTLTYEQYF.

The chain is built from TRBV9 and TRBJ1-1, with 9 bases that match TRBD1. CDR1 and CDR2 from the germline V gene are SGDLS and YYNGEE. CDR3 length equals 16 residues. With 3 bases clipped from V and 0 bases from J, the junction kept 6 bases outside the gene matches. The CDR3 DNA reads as TGTGCCAGCAGCGCCTGGGACAGGGTCTTGAACACTGAAGCTTTCTTT. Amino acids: CASSAWDRVLNTEAFF.

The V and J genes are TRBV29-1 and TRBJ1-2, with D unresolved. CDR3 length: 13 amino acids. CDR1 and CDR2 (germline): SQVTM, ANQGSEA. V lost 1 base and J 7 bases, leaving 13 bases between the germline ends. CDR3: CSVEGRLGGGYTF. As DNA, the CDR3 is TGCAGCGTTGAAGGACGGCTTGGAGGTGGCTACACCTTC.

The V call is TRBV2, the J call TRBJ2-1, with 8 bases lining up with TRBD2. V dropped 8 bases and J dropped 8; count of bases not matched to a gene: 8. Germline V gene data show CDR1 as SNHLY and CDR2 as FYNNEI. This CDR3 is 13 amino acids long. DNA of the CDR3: TGTGCCAGCTGCTACAGCGGGAGATATGAGCAGTTCTTC. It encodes CASCYSGRYEQFF.

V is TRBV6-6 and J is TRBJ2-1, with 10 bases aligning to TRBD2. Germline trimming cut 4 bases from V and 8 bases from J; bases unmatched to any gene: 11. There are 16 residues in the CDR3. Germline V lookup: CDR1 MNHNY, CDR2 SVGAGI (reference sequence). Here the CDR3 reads CASSSKLAGRVDEQFF. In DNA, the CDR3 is TGTGCCAGCAGTTCAAAACTAGCGGGAAGAGTCGATGAGCAGTTCTTC.